These 23 T cell receptor beta chains originate from one sample sequenced in a study of cytomegalovirus exposure and HLA in healthy donors. This PCR relied on a set of 60 Vbeta primers and 13 Jbeta primers. Sequencing used immunoSEQ multiplex PCR; TCRdb keeps in-frame clones, though not all of them. The repertoire has 150,000 to 180,000 clones, 70% to 80% of them found once; the top ten carry about 13%. The sample was PBMCs. These receptor sequences come from a man aged 30 to 45 in good health and CMV-seropositive.

A few counts support this clone. V gene TRBV7-2 combines with J gene TRBJ2-7; D call uncertain. The CDR3 runs 15 residues. V was pared by 5 bases and J by 2 bases, with 16 bases between. Germline CDR1 is SGHTA and CDR2 is FQGNSA. The CDR3 is CASSPSSSPTYEQYF. The CDR3 DNA follows: TGTGCCAGCAGCCCGAGTAGCAGCCCCACCTACGAGCAGTACTTC.

This clone occurred a few times. This chain uses TRBV28 with TRBJ1-2; tentatively, D is TRBD1 (6 bases). This CDR3 spans 13 amino acids. V lost 6 bases to trimming and J lost 10 bases, with 18 bases between them. The germline CDR1 and CDR2 sequences are MDHEN and SYDVKM. The CDR3 here is CASRRTASRDYTF. In nucleotides, the CDR3 is TGTGCCAGCAGGCGGACAGCCTCAAGGGACTACACCTTC.

The CDR3 region is CASSSQAGARGYTF. The CDR3 DNA follows: TGCGCCAGCAGCTCCCAGGCAGGGGCGAGGGGCTACACCTTC. This chain connects TRBV5-1 to TRBJ1-2; possibly TRBD1 for D (6 bases). Germline V lookup: CDR1 SGHRS, CDR2 YFSETQ. The ends were cut back, 3 bases at V and 8 bases at J, with 17 bases in the middle. This CDR3 is built from 14 residues.

This sequence joins TRBV6-4 and TRBJ2-3; TRBD2 aligns across 7 bases. Germline CDR1 reads MRHNA; CDR2 reads SNTAGT. CDR3 size: 18 residues. The ends lost 6 bases at V and 0 bases at J; junction bases unmatched: 15. The CDR3 region is CASRNKAGGGPSTDTQYF. In nucleotides, the CDR3 is TGTGCCAGCAGGAACAAAGCTGGGGGAGGGCCTAGCACAGATACGCAGTATTTT.

V usage is TRBV27 and J usage is TRBJ2-7; D uncertain. Trimming stripped 6 bases from V and 0 bases from J, with 9 bases between. Germline lookup yields CDR1 MNHEY and CDR2 SMNVEV (reference sequence). The CDR3 is 13 amino acids. The CDR3 nucleotides read TGTGCCAGCAGCCCAATCAGCTCCTACGAGCAGTACTTC. It yields the protein CASSPISSYEQYF.

The chain links TRBV7-9 to TRBJ2-3; 7 nucleotides agree with TRBD2. This CDR3 spans 16 amino acids. From germline, CDR1 is SEHNR and CDR2 FQNEAQ (reference sequence). Germline trimming cut 1 base from V and 4 bases from J; bases unmatched to any gene: 8. CDR3 sequence reads: CASSLVWRERADTQYF. The CDR3 nucleotides are TGTGCCAGCAGCTTAGTTTGGCGGGAGCGGGCAGATACGCAGTATTTT.

The chain is built from TRBV9 and TRBJ2-2, with a tentative D call TRBD2 (5 bases). Trimming left V 3 bases short and J 6 bases short, with 6 bases between. Per germline, CDR1 SGDLS and CDR2 YYNGEE. The length of the CDR3 is 12 residues. In nucleotides, the CDR3 is TGTGCCAGCAGCGCGGACTCCGGGGAGCTGTTTTTT. Translated, it gives CASSADSGELFF.

J is TRBJ1-1 and V is TRBV5-8; D perhaps matches TRBD1 (5 bases). Per germline, CDR1 SGHTS and CDR2 YDEGEE. V was pared by 1 base and J by 4 bases, with 8 bases between. This CDR3 has 13 amino acids. CDR3 in amino acids: CASSLRGGTEAFF. In DNA, the CDR3 is TGTGCCAGCAGCTTGCGGGGGGGCACTGAAGCTTTCTTT.

This clone appeared once. The V and J genes are TRBV30 and TRBJ1-4; 7 bases are a match to TRBD1. CDR1 is GTSNPN and CDR2 is SVGIG in the germline V gene (reference sequence). The J segment lost 8 bases and the V segment lost 1 base, leaving 1 base of the junction unmatched. The CDR3 is made up of 12 amino acids. This CDR3 reads CAWSGRGEKLFF. DNA for the CDR3: TGTGCCTGGAGTGGCAGGGGGGAAAAACTGTTTTTT.

The J gene is TRBJ2-1, the V gene TRBV4-2; TRBD2 matches 11 bases. The CDR3 consists of 17 residues. The V and J ends lost 0 bases and 6 bases, in that order; junction bases with no gene match: 7. Germline CDR1 and CDR2: LGHNA and YNFKEQ. CDR3 sequence: CASSQETLAGGGNEQFF. In nucleotides, the CDR3 is TGTGCCAGCAGCCAAGAAACCCTAGCGGGAGGAGGCAATGAGCAGTTCTTC.

The chain is built from TRBV9 and TRBJ2-7, with D possibly being TRBD2 (6 bases). The V gene lost 0 bases and the J gene lost 5 bases, with 15 bases spanning the gap. This CDR3 has 15 amino acids. Germline V gives CDR1 SGDLS, CDR2 YYNGEE. The CDR3 DNA sequence: TGTGCCAGCAGCGTAGGGGGGGTTGAAGGAAACGAGCAGTACTTC. Translating gives CASSVGGVEGNEQYF.

The V call is TRBV2, the J call TRBJ1-1, with TRBD1 as a possible D gene (5 bases). Germline assignment: CDR1 SNHLY and CDR2 FYNNEI. The V end lost 2 bases, the J end lost 0 bases, and 10 bases lay between the germline ends. CDR3 length equals 15 residues. This CDR3 reads CASSEKGLLNTEAFF. CDR3 sequence (DNA): TGTGCCAGCAGTGAAAAGGGACTGCTGAACACTGAAGCTTTCTTT.

On this clone: The same CDR3 also results from other DNA sequences found in this sample. The chain carries TRBV9 and TRBJ1-1; the D gene is possibly TRBD1 (5 bases). Trimming cost V 2 bases and J 0 bases, with 14 bases left between them. Germline CDR1 reads SGDLS; CDR2 reads YYNGEE. The length of the CDR3 is 16 residues. The CDR3 spells CASSVGLGPMNTEAFF. The CDR3 DNA reads as TGTGCCAGCAGCGTTGGTCTGGGGCCGATGAACACTGAAGCTTTCTTT.

About this clone: The same CDR3 is also encoded by other DNA sequences in this sample. This chain connects TRBV5-6 to TRBJ2-3, with D possibly being TRBD2 (5 bases). The CDR3 contains 12 residues. V shed 4 bases and J shed 3 bases, with 6 bases lying between them. Germline CDR1 SGHDT, CDR2 YYEEEE. DNA for the CDR3: TGTGCCAGCAGCCGGGGTACAGATACGCAGTATTTT. This codes for CASSRGTDTQYF.

V gene TRBV7-9 combines with J gene TRBJ2-7; D is ambiguous. The CDR3 contains 14 residues. Germline assignment: CDR1 SEHNR and CDR2 FQNEAQ (reference sequence). V gave up 1 base and J gave up 1 base, with 8 bases separating them. The DNA of the CDR3 is TGTGCCAGCAGCTTAGGGGCAGCTTCCTACGAGCAGTACTTC. Its protein product is CASSLGAASYEQYF.

This clone was recorded once. V and J are TRBV9 and TRBJ2-5; 8 nucleotides match TRBD2. The CDR3 sequence is 14 residues long. Per the germline V gene, CDR1 is SGDLS and CDR2 is YYNGEE. Trimming at V came to 5 bases and at J to 5 bases, leaving 8 bases not matched to a gene. The CDR3 coding sequence is TGTGCCAGCAGTAGTGGGAGCGGGAGCGAGACCCAGTACTTC. It encodes CASSSGSGSETQYF.

V usage is TRBV28 and J usage is TRBJ1-2; no firm D call. The germline V gene has CDR1 MDHEN and CDR2 SYDVKM. Trimming took off 3 bases at V and 8 bases at J, with 19 bases between the two ends. The CDR3 consists of 15 residues. The CDR3 coding sequence is TGTGCCAGCAGTTTGGTCGGAGGGCTCGGGTGGGGCTACACCTTC. It yields the protein CASSLVGGLGWGYTF.

The CDR3 nucleotides are TGTGCCAGCTCACCAATGGCGGGAGAGGGCGAGCAGTACTTC. The encoded protein is CASSPMAGEGEQYF. This chain uses TRBV18 with TRBJ2-7, with TRBD2 matching over 7 bases. The CDR3 sequence is 14 residues long. Losses at the gene ends were 2 bases for V and 6 bases for J; bases not matched to a gene: 7. Germline V lookup: CDR1 KGHSH, CDR2 LQKENI.

V and J are TRBV7-8 and TRBJ2-1; TRBD2 aligns across 14 bases. Germline CDR1 is SGHVS and CDR2 is FQNEAQ. J was trimmed by 14 bases and V by 5 bases; bases with no gene match: 14. The CDR3 contains 16 residues. The CDR3 is CASSPSFGLAGGLEFF. Here the CDR3 DNA reads TGTGCCAGCAGCCCCTCCTTCGGACTAGCGGGAGGTCTGGAGTTCTTC.

In this sample, this clone turned up a few times. The chain links TRBV7-2 to TRBJ1-4, with 8 positions matching TRBD1. Trimming took 5 bases from V and 8 from J; bases not matched to a gene: 7. From germline, CDR1 is SGHTA and CDR2 FQGNSA. The CDR3 has 14 residues. This CDR3 is CASSPRQGWEKLFF. CDR3 sequence (DNA): TGTGCCAGCAGCCCAAGACAGGGGTGGGAAAAACTGTTTTTT.

CDR3 region: CASSSGGSSYEQYF. The CDR3 DNA reads TGTGCCAGCAGCTCCGGGGGAAGCTCCTACGAGCAGTACTTC. The chain links TRBV11-1 to TRBJ2-5; possibly TRBD2 for D (6 bases). The J call is doubtful: the DNA matches TRBJ2-7 better. Germline CDR1 SGHAT, CDR2 FQDESV (reference sequence). The CDR3 loop spans 14 amino acids.

The rearrangement uses TRBV7-9 and TRBJ2-3; D uncertain. V lost 1 base and J 4 bases, leaving 3 bases between the germline ends. CDR3 length: 12 amino acids. Germline V gene data show CDR1 as SEHNR and CDR2 as FQNEAQ (reference sequence). CDR3 nucleotide sequence: TGTGCCAGCAGCTTAGGGCCAGATACGCAGTATTTT. It yields the protein CASSLGPDTQYF. Full variable domain (rest looked up from reference TRBV7-9 and TRBJ2-3): DTGVSQNPRHKITKRGQNVTFRCDPISEHNRLYWYRQTLGQGPEFLTYFQNEAQLEKSRLLSDRFSAERPKGSFSTLEIQRTEQGDSAMYLCASSLGPDTQYFGPGTRLTVL.

This chain connects TRBV27 to TRBJ2-5; 8 nucleotides align to TRBD2. The CDR3 is made up of 14 amino acids. In germline, CDR1 is MNHEY, CDR2 SMNVEV (reference sequence). J gave up 3 bases and V 3 bases, and 3 bases lay outside the gene matches. The CDR3 region has the DNA TGTGCCAGCAGTTTTAATAGCGGGGAAGAGACCCAGTACTTC. Protein product: CASSFNSGEETQYF.